This is a list of T cell receptor beta chains from one sample in a study of CD8 T cells in ankylosing spondylitis. From the 5' RACE reads, TCRdb called clonotypes with MiXCR, one entry per CDR3 protein. The sample lists 160,000 or so distinct CDR3 sequences, 9.8% occurring once. The sequenced sample was blood, either unsorted or a sorted T cell fraction (not recorded which). Source of these receptors: a female donor with ankylosing spondylitis or in good health (not recorded which). Both conserved end residues are part of each CDR3. The D gene is left open where the match is weak. Size values are once, few and many counts, or a class for expanded clones, and some rows have none.

cdr3_nt: TGTGCCACCAGCAGATCACGAGACACCGGGGAGCTGTTTTTT; cdr3_aa: CATSRSRDTGELFF; clone_size: -; v_call: TRBV15; j_call: TRBJ2-2; d_call: -
cdr3_nt: TGTGCCAGCAGCGCCAAACAGGGAGAGAGCACTGAAGCTTTCTTT; cdr3_aa: CASSAKQGESTEAFF; clone_size: few; v_call: TRBV9; j_call: TRBJ1-1; d_call: -
cdr3_nt: TGCGCCAGCAGCCAAGGCCTAGCGGCACACAGCTCCTACAATGAGCAGTTCTTC; cdr3_aa: CASSQGLAAHSSYNEQFF; clone_size: -; v_call: TRBV4-1; j_call: TRBJ2-1; d_call: TRBD2
cdr3_nt: TGTGCCAGCAGTTACGGTTTCGAAGAGACCCAGTACTTC; cdr3_aa: CASSYGFEETQYF; clone_size: few; v_call: TRBV6-6; j_call: TRBJ2-5; d_call: -
cdr3_nt: TGTGCCAGCAGCCAACCTAGGGACAGGGGGTTGGACAATGAGCATTTCTTC; cdr3_aa: CASSQPRDRGLDNEHFF; clone_size: few; v_call: TRBV7-6; j_call: TRBJ2-1; d_call: TRBD1
cdr3_nt: TGTGCCAGCAGCTTGTGGGACTCCCTTTATGGCTACACCTTC; cdr3_aa: CASSLWDSLYGYTF; clone_size: many; v_call: TRBV5-5; j_call: TRBJ1-2; d_call: -
cdr3_nt: TGTGCCAGCAGCTTAAACAGGGGCTACGAGCAGTACTTC; cdr3_aa: CASSLNRGYEQYF; clone_size: -; v_call: TRBV13; j_call: TRBJ2-7; d_call: TRBD1
cdr3_nt: TGTGCCAGCACCCAGGGGCGGAACTATGGCTACACCTTC; cdr3_aa: CASTQGRNYGYTF; clone_size: few; v_call: TRBV12-3/TRBV12-4; j_call: TRBJ1-2; d_call: -
cdr3_nt: TGTGCCAGCAGTTTAACTAGCGGGATTTTAGATACGCAGTATTTT; cdr3_aa: CASSLTSGILDTQYF; clone_size: -; v_call: TRBV27; j_call: TRBJ2-3; d_call: TRBD2
cdr3_nt: TGTGCCAGCGGCCTGGATTGGGGTCACACCTTC; cdr3_aa: CASGLDWGHTF; clone_size: few; v_call: TRBV7-9; j_call: TRBJ1-2; d_call: -
cdr3_nt: TGTGCCAGCAGCCCCGGGCCGCCGACAGGGAAGCGTCTAGGGGGTGAGCAGTTCTTC; cdr3_aa: CASSPGPPTGKRLGGEQFF; clone_size: -; v_call: TRBV27; j_call: TRBJ2-1; d_call: TRBD1
cdr3_nt: TGTGCCAGCAGTTTTAGGGGGACTAGCGGGAGATTTAGGTACAATGAGCAGTTCTTC; cdr3_aa: CASSFRGTSGRFRYNEQFF; clone_size: few; v_call: TRBV28; j_call: TRBJ2-1; d_call: TRBD2
cdr3_nt: TGTGCCAGCTCACCAACAGGGGGCCGAGAGACCCAGTACTTC; cdr3_aa: CASSPTGGRETQYF; clone_size: many; v_call: TRBV18; j_call: TRBJ2-5; d_call: TRBD1
cdr3_nt: TGTGCCAGCAAAAGGGGCCCCTACGAGCAGTACTTC; cdr3_aa: CASKRGPYEQYF; clone_size: -; v_call: TRBV6-2/TRBV6-3; j_call: TRBJ2-7; d_call: -
cdr3_nt: TGCAGTGTCAGGGGGCTGATAGCGGGAGCGATATACGAGCAGTACTTC; cdr3_aa: CSVRGLIAGAIYEQYF; clone_size: -; v_call: TRBV20-1; j_call: TRBJ2-7; d_call: -
cdr3_nt: TGCAGCGTTAGACGAGCGGACAGCACAGATACGCAGTATTTT; cdr3_aa: CSVRRADSTDTQYF; clone_size: few; v_call: TRBV29-1; j_call: TRBJ2-3; d_call: -